These T cell receptor beta chains were read from a single sample in a study of blood T cells in healthy people across ages. TCRdb ran MiXCR on the 5' RACE reads and lists one entry per CDR3 protein. The sample includes over 450,000 distinct CDR3 sequences, 24% of them seen just once. The sample was also linked to a second study, of T cells of mothers and their children.

Sequencing input: blood. These receptors all come from a boy between 10 and 17 years old in good health. Both conserved end residues are part of each CDR3. The D gene is left open where the match is weak. Rows give clone size only sometimes, using once, few, many, or a class for an expanded clone.

>TRBV18|NA|NA|TRBJ2-1
TGTGCCAGCTCACCACCATCAAATTCCGATGAGCAGTTCTTC
CASSPPSNSDEQFF
>TRBV5-6|NA|few|TRBJ1-2
TGTGCCAGCAGCTTGAGTGCAGGGGCCTTCTATGGCTACACCTTC
CASSLSAGAFYGYTF
>TRBV27|NA|NA|TRBJ2-1
TGTGCCAGCAGTAAACCCATGCAGGACCCATACAATGAGCAGTTCTTC
CASSKPMQDPYNEQFF
>TRBV4-3|NA|few|TRBJ1-5
TGCGCCAGCAGCCAAGATTACTTGGACCAGCCCCAGCATTTT
CASSQDYLDQPQHF
>TRBV24-1|NA|few|TRBJ1-1
TGTGCCACCAGTTGGGTAAGGACTGAAGCTTTCTTT
CATSWVRTEAFF
>TRBV25-1|TRBD1|few|TRBJ1-2
TGTGCCAGCAGAACGACAGGGGTTGACTATGGCTACACCTTC
CASRTTGVDYGYTF
>TRBV4-3|NA|NA|TRBJ2-6
TGCGCCAGCAGCCAAGATCGGCAATCCTCTGGGGCCAACGTCCTGACTTTC
CASSQDRQSSGANVLTF
>TRBV4-3|TRBD2|NA|TRBJ2-7
TGCGCCAGCAGTCTAGCGGTAGAGAGCTCCTACGAGCAGTACTTC
CASSLAVESSYEQYF
>TRBV19|NA|few|TRBJ1-4
TGTGCCAGTAGTATTGGCACCCTGAGGGGTAAACTGTTTTTT
CASSIGTLRGKLFF
>TRBV6-2/TRBV6-3|NA|few|TRBJ1-1
TGTGCCAGCAGTTTTGGGGGGGACACTGAAGCTTTCTTT
CASSFGGDTEAFF
>TRBV6-4|NA|NA|TRBJ2-6
TGTGCCAGCAGTGACTCGGGCGGAGGCTCTGGGGCCAACGTCCTGACTTTC
CASSDSGGGSGANVLTF
>TRBV5-4|NA|few|TRBJ1-1
TGTGCCAGCAGCTTTCCCATGAACACTGAAGCTCTCTTT
CASSFPMNTEALF
>TRBV6-1|TRBD2|few|TRBJ2-5
TGTGCCAGCAGTGGGAATAGCGGGAGAGGATGGGAGACCCAGTACTTC
CASSGNSGRGWETQYF
>TRBV5-5|NA|many|TRBJ2-5
TGTGCCAGCAGCTTGGCCCTAGCTCAAGAGACCCAGTACTTC
CASSLALAQETQYF
>TRBV9|NA|NA|TRBJ2-3
TGTGCCAGCAGCGTAGCTGTCAAGGGTGGGGTGGATACGCAGTATTTT
CASSVAVKGGVDTQYF
>TRBV7-9|NA|NA|TRBJ1-2
TGTGCCAGCACCGGGGCCATCGGCTACACCTTC
CASTGAIGYTF
>TRBV7-3|NA|NA|TRBJ2-3
TGTGCCAGCAGCTTACAGGGAAGACCAGATACGCAGTATTTT
CASSLQGRPDTQYF
>TRBV12-3/TRBV12-4|TRBD2|few|TRBJ2-5
TGTGCCAGCAGCCCCGGGTGGCGGGGGTTGGTAGAGACCCAGTACTTC
CASSPGWRGLVETQYF
>TRBV6-5|NA|NA|TRBJ2-1
TGTGCCAGCAGTTACTCGGAACGGACAGATACTTACAATGAGCAGTTCTTC
CASSYSERTDTYNEQFF
>TRBV29-1|NA|NA|TRBJ2-5
TGCAGCGTAGGTTGGGAGACCCAGTACTTC
CSVGWETQYF
>TRBV4-1|NA|few|TRBJ2-2
TGCGCCAGCTATTCACCGGGACGGATGAACACCGGGGAGCTGTTTTTT
CASYSPGRMNTGELFF
>TRBV19|TRBD1|NA|TRBJ2-1
TGTGCCAGTAGTATCCAGGGGGCCAATGAGCAGTTCTTC
CASSIQGANEQFF
>TRBV20-1|NA|few|TRBJ1-1
TGCAGTGCTAGAGATTCCCGGACATACACTGAAGCTTTCTTT
CSARDSRTYTEAFF
>TRBV28|NA|few|TRBJ1-2
TGTGCCATCTCCGACGTCAACTATGGCTACACCTTC
CAISDVNYGYTF
>TRBV12-3/TRBV12-4|TRBD1|NA|TRBJ2-5
TGTGCCAGCAGTTTAGATGGGACAGAGGGATTCAACTTC
CASSLDGTEGFNF
>TRBV7-2|TRBD1|NA|TRBJ1-2
TGTGCCAGCAGCTCCTGGACAGGAAACTATGGCTACACCTTC
CASSSWTGNYGYTF
>TRBV30|TRBD1|NA|TRBJ2-6
TGTGCCTGGAGTGCCGGGACAGGGCGCTCTGGGGCCAACGTCCTGACTTTC
CAWSAGTGRSGANVLTF
>TRBV15|TRBD1|once|TRBJ1-2
TGTGCCACCAGCAGCCACAGGGGGCTGGGGGGTGGCTACACCTTC
CATSSHRGLGGGYTF
>TRBV29-1|TRBD1|few|TRBJ2-2
TGCAGCGTTGATAGGACAGGGGCCGGGGAGCTGTTTTTT
CSVDRTGAGELFF
>TRBV6-1|TRBD2|few|TRBJ2-7
TGTGCCAGCGACCCTAGCGGGAGCTCCTACGAGCAGTACTTC
CASDPSGSSYEQYF
>TRBV4-1|NA|NA|TRBJ2-3
TGCGCCAGCAGCCGTAACCCCGGGGTGGTCACAGATACGCAGTATTTT
CASSRNPGVVTDTQYF
>TRBV6-2/TRBV6-3|NA|NA|TRBJ1-1
TGTGCCAGCAGTTACGAAACCTGGACAGCAAAGATTAACACTGAAGCTTTCTTT
CASSYETWTAKINTEAFF
>TRBV27|NA|few|TRBJ2-5
TGTGCCAGCAGTTCAGCGGACCAAGAGACCCAGTACTTC
CASSSADQETQYF
>TRBV6-1|TRBD1|many|TRBJ2-7
TGTGCCAGCAGTGCCTCCGGGACAGGGACTTTCGAGCAGTACTTC
CASSASGTGTFEQYF
>TRBV29-1|TRBD1|few|TRBJ2-1
TGCAGCGGAGAGGACAGGGACCATTACAATGAGCAGTTCTTC
CSGEDRDHYNEQFF
>TRBV6-5|NA|NA|TRBJ2-7
TGTGCCAGCAGGTCCCCAACCTACGAGCAGTACTTC
CASRSPTYEQYF
>TRBV6-5|NA|NA|TRBJ1-4
TGTGCCAGCAGTACGACAGGCGGACCTGAAAAACTGTTTTTT
CASSTTGGPEKLFF
>TRBV28|NA|few|TRBJ2-1
TGTGCCAGCAGCCCGTGGGGCGGGACCATACCGGGTTACAATGAGCAGTTCTTC
CASSPWGGTIPGYNEQFF
>TRBV5-5|NA|NA|TRBJ1-2
TGTGCCAGCAGTCCTGGAAGGGCTCGCGGCTACACCTTC
CASSPGRARGYTF
>TRBV4-3|NA|few|TRBJ2-2
TGCGCCAGCAGCCAAGTTCCAGTATGGTTTCGCGGGGAGCTGTTTTTT
CASSQVPVWFRGELFF
>TRBV21-1|NA|few|TRBJ2-5
TGTGCCAGCAGCCCCGCAGGACTAGCGAAAGAGACCCAGTACTTC
CASSPAGLAKETQYF
>TRBV6-6|NA|NA|TRBJ2-7
TGTGCCAGCAGAGACCGGGGTTACGAGCAGTACTTC
CASRDRGYEQYF
>TRBV10-3|TRBD2|NA|TRBJ2-1
TGTGCCATCTCATCTCCTAGCGGGAGAGTATATGAGCAGTTCTTC
CAISSPSGRVYEQFF
>TRBV4-1|NA|few|TRBJ2-1
TGCGCCAGCAGCAAAGGACTGGCGCCCGGGTCTCGCAATGAGCAGTTCTTC
CASSKGLAPGSRNEQFF